The sequence of this TCR beta chain was determined in a study of vaccination and CD4 T cells after COVID-19. This clonotype was detected only a few times. The antigen remains undetermined. This sample's treatment: roughly ten-day PBMC culture with coronavirus spike peptide pools or control peptides (ViraFEST assay). PBMCs were cultured at two million per well with approximately 10 IU/ml IL-2 and approximately 9.4 ug/ml peptide pools. Trimming at V came to 5 bases and at J to 2 bases, leaving 5 bases not matched to a gene. The CDR3 length is 14 residues. Germline assignment: CDR1 SGHVS and CDR2 FNYEAQ. Oncomine TCR Beta short-read sequencing was applied to DNA from cultured CD4+ T cells. TCRdb re-called the PCR reads with MiXCR, one entry per CDR3 protein. The data show around 19,000 distinct CDR3 sequences, with around 50% seen just once and approximately 5.8% held by the top ten.

Sequenced: CD4+ T cells from blood, cultured in vitro. The sequence derives from a human donor who had recovered from COVID-19. This chain links TRBV7-6 with TRBJ2-5; 7 nucleotides match TRBD1. CDR3 sequence reads: CASSLWGQQETQYF. The CDR3 nucleotides are TGTGCCAGCAGCCTCTGGGGACAGCAAGAGACCCAGTACTTC.